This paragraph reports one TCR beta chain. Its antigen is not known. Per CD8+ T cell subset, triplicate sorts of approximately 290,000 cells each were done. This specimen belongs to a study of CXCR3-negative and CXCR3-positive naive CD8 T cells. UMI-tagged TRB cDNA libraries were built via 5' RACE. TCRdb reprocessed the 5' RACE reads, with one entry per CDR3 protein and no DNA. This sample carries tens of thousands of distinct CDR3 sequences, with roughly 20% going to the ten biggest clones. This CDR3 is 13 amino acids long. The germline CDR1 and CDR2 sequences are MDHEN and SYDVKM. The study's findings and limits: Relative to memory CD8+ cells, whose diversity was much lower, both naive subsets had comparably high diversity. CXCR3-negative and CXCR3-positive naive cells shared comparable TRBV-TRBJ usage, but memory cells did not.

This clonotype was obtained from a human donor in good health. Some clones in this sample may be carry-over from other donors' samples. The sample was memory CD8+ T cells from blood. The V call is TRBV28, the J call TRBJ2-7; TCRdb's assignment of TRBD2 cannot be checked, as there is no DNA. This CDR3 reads CASRNSGSYEQYF.